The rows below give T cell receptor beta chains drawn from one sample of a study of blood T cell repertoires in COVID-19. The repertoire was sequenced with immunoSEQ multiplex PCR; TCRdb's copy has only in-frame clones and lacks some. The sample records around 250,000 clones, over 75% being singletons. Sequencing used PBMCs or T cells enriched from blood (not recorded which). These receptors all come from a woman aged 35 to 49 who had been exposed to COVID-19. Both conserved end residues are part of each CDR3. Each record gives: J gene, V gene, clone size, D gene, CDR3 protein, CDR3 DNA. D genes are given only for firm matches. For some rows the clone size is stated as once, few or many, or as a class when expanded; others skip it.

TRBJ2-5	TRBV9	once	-	CASSVRGFYMETQYF	TGTGCCAGCAGCGTACGGGGTTTTTATATGGAGACCCAGTACTTC
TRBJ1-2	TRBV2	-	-	CASAPGSPYGYTF	TGTGCCAGCGCCCCGGGTTCCCCATATGGCTACACCTTC
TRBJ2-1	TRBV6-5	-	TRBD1	CASSSTGTGNNEQFF	TGTGCCAGCAGCTCGACCGGGACAGGTAATAATGAGCAGTTCTTC
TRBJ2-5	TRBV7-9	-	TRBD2	CASSLETSGGYQETQYF	TGTGCCAGCAGCTTAGAGACTAGCGGGGGGTACCAAGAGACCCAGTACTTC
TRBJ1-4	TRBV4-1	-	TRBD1	CASSPQDRGGEKLFF	TGCGCCAGCAGCCCCCAGGACAGGGGGGGTGAAAAACTGTTTTTT
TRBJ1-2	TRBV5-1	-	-	CASSLSDRNYGYTF	TGTGCCAGCAGCTTGTCCGACAGGAACTATGGCTACACCTTC
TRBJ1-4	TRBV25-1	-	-	CASSTNRIATNEKLFF	TGTGCCAGCAGTACTAACAGGATTGCAACTAATGAAAAACTGTTTTTT
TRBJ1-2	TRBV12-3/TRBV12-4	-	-	CASSFYGYTF	TGTGCCAGCAGCTTCTATGGCTACACCTTC
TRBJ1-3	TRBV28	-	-	CASSQFLSSGNTIYF	TGTGCCAGCAGTCAGTTCTTAAGCTCTGGAAACACCATATATTTT
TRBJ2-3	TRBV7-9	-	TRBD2	CASPSPPARESTDTQYF	TGTGCCAGCCCCTCACCGCCGGCGCGGGAGAGCACAGATACGCAGTATTTT
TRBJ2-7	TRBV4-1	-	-	CASSQSSGPAYEQYF	TGCGCCAGCAGCCAATCTTCAGGCCCAGCCTACGAGCAGTACTTC
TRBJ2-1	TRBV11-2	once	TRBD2	CASSPSTSGGANEQFF	TGTGCCAGCAGCCCTTCGACTAGCGGGGGGGCCAATGAGCAGTTCTTC
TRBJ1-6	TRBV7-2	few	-	CASSPSSYNSPLHF	TGTGCCAGCAGCCCTAGCTCCTATAATTCACCCCTCCACTTT
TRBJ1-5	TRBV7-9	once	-	CASSPEANQPQHF	TGTGCCAGCAGCCCCGAGGCAAATCAGCCCCAGCATTTT
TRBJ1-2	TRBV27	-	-	CASRGGEGEGYTF	TGTGCCAGCAGAGGGGGAGAGGGGGAGGGCTACACCTTC
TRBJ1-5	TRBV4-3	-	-	CASSQDRREGQPQHF	TGCGCCAGCAGCCAAGACCGCAGGGAAGGGCAGCCCCAGCATTTT
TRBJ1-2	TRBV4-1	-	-	CASSPTPYYGYTF	TGCGCCAGCAGCCCCACACCTTACTATGGCTACACCTTC
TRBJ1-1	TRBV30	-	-	CAWSERVNTEAFF	TGTGCCTGGAGTGAGAGGGTTAACACTGAAGCTTTCTTT
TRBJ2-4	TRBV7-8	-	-	CASSLDRRDIQYF	TGTGCCAGCAGCTTAGACAGGAGGGACATTCAGTACTTC
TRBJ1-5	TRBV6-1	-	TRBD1	CASSEGSGGAGQPQHF	TGTGCCAGCAGTGAAGGGTCAGGGGGCGCAGGTCAGCCCCAGCATTTT
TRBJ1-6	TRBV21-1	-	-	CASSKGEGQAHSPLHF	TGTGCCAGCAGCAAGGGGGAGGGACAGGCTCATTCACCCCTCCACTTT
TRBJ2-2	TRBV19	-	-	CASSRPGALPRGTGELFF	TGTGCCAGTAGCCGGCCAGGGGCCTTACCCCGGGGCACCGGGGAGCTGTTTTTT
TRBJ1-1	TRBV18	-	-	CASSPRDSKNTEAFF	TGTGCCAGCTCACCAAGAGACAGTAAGAACACTGAAGCTTTCTTT
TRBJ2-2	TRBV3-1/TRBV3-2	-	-	CASSPGNTGELFF	TGTGCCAGCAGCCCCGGGAACACCGGGGAGCTGTTTTTT
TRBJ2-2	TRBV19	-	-	CASTDSPRGNTGELFF	TGTGCCAGTACCGACTCTCCCAGGGGTAACACCGGGGAGCTGTTTTTT
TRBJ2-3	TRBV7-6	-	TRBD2	CASSSTKGLAGADTQYF	TGTGCCAGCAGCTCTACGAAGGGACTAGCGGGAGCAGATACGCAGTATTTT
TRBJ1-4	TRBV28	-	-	CASSFAGGINEKLFF	TGTGCCAGCAGTTTCGCGGGGGGGATCAATGAAAAACTGTTTTTT
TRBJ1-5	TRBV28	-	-	CASRNVAGQSYSNQPQHF	TGTGCCAGCAGAAATGTGGCAGGGCAATCGTATAGCAATCAGCCCCAGCATTTT
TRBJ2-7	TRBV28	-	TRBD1	CASSLYDRGGYEQYF	TGTGCCAGCAGTTTGTACGACAGGGGGGGGTACGAGCAGTACTTC
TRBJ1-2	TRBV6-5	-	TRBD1	CASGYRDRGYGYTF	TGTGCCAGCGGTTACCGGGACAGGGGGTATGGCTACACCTTC
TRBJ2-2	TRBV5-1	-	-	CASSRESHTGELFF	TGCGCCAGCAGCCGGGAATCCCACACCGGGGAGCTGTTTTTT
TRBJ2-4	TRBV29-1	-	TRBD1	CSVGQGGNIQYF	TGCAGCGTTGGACAGGGTGGAAACATTCAGTACTTC
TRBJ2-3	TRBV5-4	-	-	CASSRASTDTQYF	TGTGCCAGCAGTCGAGCGAGCACAGATACGCAGTATTTT
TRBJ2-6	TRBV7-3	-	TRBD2	CASSPDSGGPPGANVLTF	TGTGCCAGCAGCCCCGATAGCGGGGGGCCCCCCGGGGCCAACGTCCTGACTTTC
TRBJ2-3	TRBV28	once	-	CASSLYTGTSTDTQYF	TGTGCCAGCAGTTTATACACAGGTACTAGCACAGATACGCAGTATTTT
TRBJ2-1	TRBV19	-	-	CASSMGSLGSYNEQFF	TGTGCCAGTAGTATGGGGAGCCTCGGCTCCTACAATGAGCAGTTCTTC
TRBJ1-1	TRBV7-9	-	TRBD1	CASSSGQPGEAFF	TGTGCCAGCAGCTCGGGACAGCCTGGGGAAGCTTTCTTT
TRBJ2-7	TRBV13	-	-	CASSLAGTPSYEQYF	TGTGCCAGCAGCTTAGCTGGGACACCCTCCTACGAGCAGTACTTC
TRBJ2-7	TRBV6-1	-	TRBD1	CASSEARIKQGFYEQYF	TGTGCCAGCAGTGAAGCGAGAATTAAACAGGGGTTCTACGAGCAGTACTTC
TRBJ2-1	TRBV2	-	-	CASSELSGEQFF	TGTGCCAGCAGTGAATTGAGCGGCGAGCAGTTCTTC
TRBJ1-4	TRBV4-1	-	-	CASSQDRRGQGEKLFF	TGCGCCAGCAGCCAAGATCGGAGGGGTCAGGGTGAAAAACTGTTTTTT
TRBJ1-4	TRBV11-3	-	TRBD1	CASSSTTGIEKLFF	TGTGCCAGCAGCTCCACGACAGGGATTGAAAAACTGTTTTTT
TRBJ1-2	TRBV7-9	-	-	CASSFLAGDAYGYTF	TGTGCCAGCAGCTTCTTGGCAGGGGACGCGTATGGCTACACCTTC
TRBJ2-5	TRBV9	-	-	CASSVNVPGETQYF	TGTGCCAGCAGCGTAAATGTCCCCGGGGAGACCCAGTACTTC
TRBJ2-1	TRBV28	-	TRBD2	CASSSPGLADNEQFF	TGTGCCAGCAGTTCCCCGGGACTAGCGGACAATGAGCAGTTCTTC
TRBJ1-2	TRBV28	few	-	CASSDIRTTRGKFYGYTF	TGTGCCAGCAGCGACATCAGAACGACCCGGGGAAAATTCTATGGCTACACCTTC
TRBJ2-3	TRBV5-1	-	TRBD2	CASSYLAGGDTQYF	TGCGCCAGCAGCTACCTAGCGGGGGGAGATACGCAGTATTTT
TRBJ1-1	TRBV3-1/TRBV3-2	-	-	CASSPLGANTEAFF	TGTGCCAGCAGCCCCCTGGGGGCAAACACTGAAGCTTTCTTT
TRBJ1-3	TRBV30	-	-	CAWSVLLGARTGNTIYF	TGTGCCTGGAGTGTACTTTTGGGAGCCCGTACCGGAAACACCATATATTTT
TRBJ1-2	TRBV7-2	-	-	CASSLSGQGNYGYTF	TGTGCCAGCAGCTTATCCGGGCAGGGAAACTATGGCTACACCTTC
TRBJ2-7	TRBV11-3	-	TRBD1	CASSPGQGYEQYF	TGTGCCAGCAGCCCGGGACAGGGGTACGAGCAGTACTTC
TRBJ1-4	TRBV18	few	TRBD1	CASSEGTGDEKLFF	TGTGCCAGCTCCGAAGGGACAGGGGATGAAAAACTGTTTTTT
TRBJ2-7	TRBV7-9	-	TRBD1	CASTRGQGAGYEQYF	TGTGCCAGCACCCGAGGACAGGGGGCTGGATACGAGCAGTACTTC
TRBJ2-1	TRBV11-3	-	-	CASSLGRGSRNEQFF	TGTGCCAGCAGCTTAGGCAGGGGTAGTAGGAATGAGCAGTTCTTC
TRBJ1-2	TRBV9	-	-	CASSVSRTNYGYTF	TGTGCCAGCAGCGTAAGCCGAACTAACTATGGCTACACCTTC
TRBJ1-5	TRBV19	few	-	CASSHSTVFSNQPQHF	TGTGCCAGTAGCCACTCGACAGTGTTTAGCAATCAGCCCCAGCATTTT
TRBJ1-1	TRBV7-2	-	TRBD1	CASSFTGGNTEAFF	TGTGCCAGCAGCTTCACAGGGGGGAACACTGAAGCTTTCTTT
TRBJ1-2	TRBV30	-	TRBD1	CAWNFPTGNGYTF	TGTGCCTGGAATTTCCCGACAGGGAATGGCTACACCTTC